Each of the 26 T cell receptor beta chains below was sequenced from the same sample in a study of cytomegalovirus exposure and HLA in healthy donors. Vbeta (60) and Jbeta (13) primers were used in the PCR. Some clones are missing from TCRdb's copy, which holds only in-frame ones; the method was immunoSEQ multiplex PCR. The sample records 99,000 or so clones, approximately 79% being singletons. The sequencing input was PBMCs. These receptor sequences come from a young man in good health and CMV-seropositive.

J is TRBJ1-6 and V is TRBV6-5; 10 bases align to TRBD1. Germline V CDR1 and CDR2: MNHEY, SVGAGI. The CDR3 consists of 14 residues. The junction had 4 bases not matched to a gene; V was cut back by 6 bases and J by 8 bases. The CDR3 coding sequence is TGTGCCAGCAGAACGGACAGGGGGTATTCACCCCTCCACTTT. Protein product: CASRTDRGYSPLHF.

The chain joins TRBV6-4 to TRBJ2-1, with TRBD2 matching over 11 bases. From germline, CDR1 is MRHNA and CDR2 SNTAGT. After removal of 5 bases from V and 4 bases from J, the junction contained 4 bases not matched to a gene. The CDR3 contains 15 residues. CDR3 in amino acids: CASSQTSGGYNEQFF. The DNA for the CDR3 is TGTGCCAGCAGTCAAACTAGCGGGGGATACAATGAGCAGTTCTTC.

The CDR3 nucleotides read TGTGCCAGCAGTTATTCGAACACCGGGGAGCTGTTTTTT. It yields the protein CASSYSNTGELFF. The chain carries TRBV7-3 and TRBJ2-2, with D unresolved. With 6 bases removed from V and 0 bases from J, the gap between germline ends came to 5 bases. The CDR3 is made up of 13 amino acids. The germline V gene encodes CDR1 SGHTA and CDR2 FQGTGA.

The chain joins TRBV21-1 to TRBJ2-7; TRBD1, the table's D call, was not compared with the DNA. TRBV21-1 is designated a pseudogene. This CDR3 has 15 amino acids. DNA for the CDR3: TGTGCCAGCAGCAACCCGTGGCTCCATAATTACGAGCAGTACTTC. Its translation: CASSNPWLHNYEQYF.

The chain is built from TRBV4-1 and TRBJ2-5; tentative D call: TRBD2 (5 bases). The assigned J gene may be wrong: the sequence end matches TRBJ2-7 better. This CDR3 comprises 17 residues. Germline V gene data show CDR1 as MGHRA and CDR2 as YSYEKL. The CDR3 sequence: CASSPRPSPGNSYEQYF. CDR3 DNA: TGCGCCAGCAGCCCAAGACCCTCCCCGGGAAACTCCTACGAGCAGTACTTC.

For the CDR3, the DNA is TGCGCCAGCAGCCCTACCGGACAGGGGTCCTACGAGCAGTACTTC. Protein: CASSPTGQGSYEQYF. The chain links TRBV4-1 to TRBJ2-7, with 9 bases aligning to TRBD1. Germline V gene data show CDR1 as MGHRA and CDR2 as YSYEKL. The J segment lost 1 base and the V segment lost 4 bases, leaving 5 bases of the junction unmatched. CDR3 size: 15 residues.

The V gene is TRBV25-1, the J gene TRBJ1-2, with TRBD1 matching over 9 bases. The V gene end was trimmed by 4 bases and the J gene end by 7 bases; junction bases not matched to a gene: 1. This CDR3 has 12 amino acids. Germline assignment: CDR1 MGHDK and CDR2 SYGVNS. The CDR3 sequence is CASSGQGGGYTF. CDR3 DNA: TGTGCCAGCAGTGGACAGGGGGGTGGCTACACCTTC.

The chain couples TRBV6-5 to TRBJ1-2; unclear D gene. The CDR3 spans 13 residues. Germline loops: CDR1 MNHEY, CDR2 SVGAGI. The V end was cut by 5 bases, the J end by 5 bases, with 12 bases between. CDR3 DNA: TGTGCCAGCAGTCCCCGGGAGGGTTATGGCTACACCTTC. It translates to CASSPREGYGYTF.

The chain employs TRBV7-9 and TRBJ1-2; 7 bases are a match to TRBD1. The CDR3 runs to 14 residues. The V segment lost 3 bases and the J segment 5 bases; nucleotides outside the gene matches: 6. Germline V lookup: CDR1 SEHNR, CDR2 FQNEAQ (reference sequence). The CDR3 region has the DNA TGTGCCAGCAGCTTGATGTCAGGGGGGTATGGCTACACCTTC. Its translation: CASSLMSGGYGYTF. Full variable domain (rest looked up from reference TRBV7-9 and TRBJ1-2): DTGVSQNPRHKITKRGQNVTFRCDPISEHNRLYWYRQTLGQGPEFLTYFQNEAQLEKSRLLSDRFSAERPKGSFSTLEIQRTEQGDSAMYLCASSLMSGGYGYTFGSGTRLTVV.

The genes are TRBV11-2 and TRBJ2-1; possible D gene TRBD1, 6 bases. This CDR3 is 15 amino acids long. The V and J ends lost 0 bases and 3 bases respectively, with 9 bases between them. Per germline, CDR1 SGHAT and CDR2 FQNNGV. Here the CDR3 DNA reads TGTGCCAGCAGCTTAGAGCGGACAGACTACAATGAGCAGTTCTTC. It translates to CASSLERTDYNEQFF.

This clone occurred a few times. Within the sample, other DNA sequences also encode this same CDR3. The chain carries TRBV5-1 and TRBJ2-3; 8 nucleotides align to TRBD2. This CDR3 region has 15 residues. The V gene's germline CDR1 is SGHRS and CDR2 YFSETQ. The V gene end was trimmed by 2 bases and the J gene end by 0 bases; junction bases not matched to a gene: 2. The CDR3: CASSFSGGSTDTQYF. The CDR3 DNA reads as TGCGCCAGCAGCTTCAGCGGGGGAAGCACAGATACGCAGTATTTT.

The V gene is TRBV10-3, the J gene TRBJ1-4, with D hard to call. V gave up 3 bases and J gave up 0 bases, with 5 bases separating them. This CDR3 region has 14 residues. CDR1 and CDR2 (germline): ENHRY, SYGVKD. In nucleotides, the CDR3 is TGTGCCATCAGTGACAGTGCAACTAATGAAAAACTGTTTTTT. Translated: CAISDSATNEKLFF.

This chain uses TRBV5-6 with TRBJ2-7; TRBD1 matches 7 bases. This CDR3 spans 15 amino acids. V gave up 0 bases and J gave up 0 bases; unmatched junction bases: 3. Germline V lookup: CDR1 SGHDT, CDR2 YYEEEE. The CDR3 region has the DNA TGTGCCAGCAGCTTGGCCTGGGACAGCTCCTACGAGCAGTACTTC. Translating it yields CASSLAWDSSYEQYF.

CDR3 protein: CASLQGYEQYF. The CDR3 nucleotides read TGTGCCAGTCTTCAGGGTTACGAGCAGTACTTC. The chain is built from TRBV6-1 and TRBJ2-7, with TRBD1 as a possible D gene (5 bases). The V and J ends lost 9 bases and 4 bases respectively, with 10 bases between them. The germline CDR1 and CDR2 sequences are MNHNS and SASEGT. This CDR3 spans 11 amino acids.

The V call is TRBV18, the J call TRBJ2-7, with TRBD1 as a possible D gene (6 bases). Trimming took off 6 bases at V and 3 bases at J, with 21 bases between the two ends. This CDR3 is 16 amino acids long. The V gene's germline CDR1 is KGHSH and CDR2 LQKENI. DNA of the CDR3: TGTGCCAGCTCGGGGGCTGGAGCGACGTCTTTCTACGAGCAGTACTTC. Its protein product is CASSGAGATSFYEQYF.

The CDR3 here is CASSLGGGRETQYF. In DNA, the CDR3 is TGCGCCAGCAGCTTGGGGGGGGGCCGGGAGACCCAGTACTTC. V gene TRBV5-1 combines with J gene TRBJ2-5, with D maybe TRBD2 (7 bases). Between the trimmed V and J ends, which lost 0 bases and 5 bases, there was a span of 11 bases. Germline V lookup: CDR1 SGHRS, CDR2 YFSETQ. The CDR3 runs to 14 residues.

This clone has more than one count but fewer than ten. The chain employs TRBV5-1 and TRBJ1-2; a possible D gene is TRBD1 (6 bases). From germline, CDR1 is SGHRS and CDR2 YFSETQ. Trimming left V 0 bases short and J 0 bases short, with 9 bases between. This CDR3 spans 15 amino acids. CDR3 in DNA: TGCGCCAGCAGCTTGGCGGCAGGGGCTAACTATGGCTACACCTTC. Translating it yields CASSLAAGANYGYTF.

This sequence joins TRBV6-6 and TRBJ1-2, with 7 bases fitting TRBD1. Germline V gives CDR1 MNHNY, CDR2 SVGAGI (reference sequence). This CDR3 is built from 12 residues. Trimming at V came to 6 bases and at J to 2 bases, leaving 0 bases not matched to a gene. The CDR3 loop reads CASRTGNYGYTF. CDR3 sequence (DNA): TGTGCCAGCAGGACAGGGAACTATGGCTACACCTTC.

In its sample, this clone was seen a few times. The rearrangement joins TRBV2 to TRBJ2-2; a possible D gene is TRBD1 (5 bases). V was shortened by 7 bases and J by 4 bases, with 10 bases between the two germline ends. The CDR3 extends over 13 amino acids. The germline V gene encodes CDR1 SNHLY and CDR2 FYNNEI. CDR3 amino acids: CASTEQGTGELFF. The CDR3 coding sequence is TGTGCCAGCACGGAGCAGGGCACCGGGGAGCTGTTTTTT.

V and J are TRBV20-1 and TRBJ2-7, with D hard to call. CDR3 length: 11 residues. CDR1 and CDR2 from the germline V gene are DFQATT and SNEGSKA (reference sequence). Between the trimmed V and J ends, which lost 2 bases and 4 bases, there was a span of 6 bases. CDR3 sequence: CSARQSYEQYF. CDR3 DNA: TGCAGTGCTAGACAGTCATACGAGCAGTACTTC.

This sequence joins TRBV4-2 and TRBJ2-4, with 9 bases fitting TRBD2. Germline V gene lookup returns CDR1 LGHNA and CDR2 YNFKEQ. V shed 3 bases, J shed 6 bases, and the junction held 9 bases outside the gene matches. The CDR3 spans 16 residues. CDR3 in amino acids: CASSQGGGALGNIQYF. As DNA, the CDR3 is TGTGCCAGCAGCCAGGGCGGGGGGGCCCTCGGAAACATTCAGTACTTC.

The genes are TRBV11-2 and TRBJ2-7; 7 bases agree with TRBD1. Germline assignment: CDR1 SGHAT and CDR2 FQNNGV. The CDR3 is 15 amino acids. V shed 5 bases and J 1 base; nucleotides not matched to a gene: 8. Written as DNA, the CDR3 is TGTGCCAGCAGCCGATTTCAGGGGGAATCCTACGAGCAGTACTTC. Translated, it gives CASSRFQGESYEQYF.

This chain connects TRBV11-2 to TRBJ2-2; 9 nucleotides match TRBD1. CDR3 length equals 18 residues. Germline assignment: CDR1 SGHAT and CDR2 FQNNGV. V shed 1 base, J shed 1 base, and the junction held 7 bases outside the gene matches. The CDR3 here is CASSLVGGTGRNTGELFF. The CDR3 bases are TGTGCCAGCAGCTTAGTAGGGGGGACAGGGAGGAACACCGGGGAGCTGTTTTTT.

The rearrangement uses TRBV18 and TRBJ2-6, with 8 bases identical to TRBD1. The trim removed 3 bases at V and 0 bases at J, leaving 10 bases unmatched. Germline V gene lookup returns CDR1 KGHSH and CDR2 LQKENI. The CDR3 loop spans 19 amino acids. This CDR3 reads CASSPLLTGASSGANVLTF. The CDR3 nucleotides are TGTGCCAGCTCACCTCTACTGACAGGGGCAAGCTCTGGGGCCAACGTCCTGACTTTC.

The CDR3 spells CASSISGAGTDTQYF. CDR3 nucleotide sequence: TGTGCCAGCAGCATTAGCGGGGCGGGGACAGATACGCAGTATTTT. The chain couples TRBV9 to TRBJ2-3, with 8 bases lining up with TRBD2. The germline gives CDR1 SGDLS, CDR2 YYNGEE. The CDR3 length is 15 residues. J gave up 3 bases and V 4 bases, and 7 bases lay outside the gene matches. Complete variable domain (other parts from reference TRBV9 and TRBJ2-3): DSGVTQTPKHLITATGQRVTLRCSPRSGDLSVYWYQQSLDQGLQFLIQYYNGEERAKGNILERFSAQQFPDLHSELNLSSLELGDSALYFCASSISGAGTDTQYFGPGTRLTVL.

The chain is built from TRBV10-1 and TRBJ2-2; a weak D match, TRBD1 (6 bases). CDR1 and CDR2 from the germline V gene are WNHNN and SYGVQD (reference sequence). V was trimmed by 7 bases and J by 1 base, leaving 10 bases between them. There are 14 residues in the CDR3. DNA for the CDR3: TGCGCCAGCAAGTCACAGGGGAACACCGGGGAGCTGTTTTTT. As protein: CASKSQGNTGELFF.